The rows below give T cell receptor beta chains drawn from one sample of a study of shared clonotypes between healthy human individuals. Generated by immunoSEQ multiplex PCR, the TCRdb table keeps only in-frame clones and is missing some. The sample contains 1.5 million to 2.5 million clones, less than 95% of which appear only once. Source material: naive CD8+ T cells sorted from blood. The receptors here all came from a man aged 18 to 30 in good health. CDR3s include the opening cysteine and the closing phenylalanine or tryptophan. A D gene is named only where the DNA matches it firmly. Some rows mark clone size as missing; the rest say once, few, many or name a class of expanded clone.

CDR3 DNA: TGTGCCAGCAGCCCCCAAGCGGGAGCTTCTTACGAGCAGTACTTC; CDR3 protein: CASSPQAGASYEQYF; D gene: TRBD2; J gene: TRBJ2-7; clone size: .; V gene: TRBV7-9
CDR3 DNA: TGTGCCAGCAGCCTTCTAGTGAATGAGCAGTTCTTC; CDR3 protein: CASSLLVNEQFF; D gene: .; J gene: TRBJ2-1; clone size: .; V gene: TRBV11-2
CDR3 DNA: TGTGCCAGCAGTTTGGGAAGGGGTGGAGCGGGGGGTTACTACGAGCAGTACTTC; CDR3 protein: CASSLGRGGAGGYYEQYF; D gene: TRBD2; J gene: TRBJ2-7; clone size: once; V gene: TRBV27
CDR3 DNA: TGTGCCAGCAGCGAATATCTGGCGACAGCGGTGGGCTATGGCTACACCTTC; CDR3 protein: CASSEYLATAVGYGYTF; D gene: .; J gene: TRBJ1-2; clone size: .; V gene: TRBV7-9
CDR3 DNA: TGTGCCAGCAGCTTAGTTGCTAGCGGGTTGGATGAGCAGTTCTTC; CDR3 protein: CASSLVASGLDEQFF; D gene: TRBD2; J gene: TRBJ2-1; clone size: .; V gene: TRBV7-9
CDR3 DNA: TGTGCCAGCAGCAATGGGGGACAGGGAGACTACGAGCAGTACTTC; CDR3 protein: CASSNGGQGDYEQYF; D gene: TRBD1; J gene: TRBJ2-7; clone size: .; V gene: TRBV4-2
CDR3 DNA: TGTGCCAGCAGCATAGGGACAGGGGATAATGAAAAACTGTTTTTT; CDR3 protein: CASSIGTGDNEKLFF; D gene: TRBD1; J gene: TRBJ1-4; clone size: .; V gene: TRBV5-6
CDR3 DNA: TGCAGCGTTGATACGGGGGACAGGGCCTACGAGCAGTACTTC; CDR3 protein: CSVDTGDRAYEQYF; D gene: TRBD1; J gene: TRBJ2-7; clone size: .; V gene: TRBV29-1
CDR3 DNA: TGTGCCAGCAGCCAAACAGGACAGGTCGACTATGGCTACACCTTC; CDR3 protein: CASSQTGQVDYGYTF; D gene: TRBD1; J gene: TRBJ1-2; clone size: .; V gene: TRBV14
CDR3 DNA: TGCGCCAGCAGCCCGGAGTCCGGAGGCTATTCACCCCTCCACTTT; CDR3 protein: CASSPESGGYSPLHF; D gene: .; J gene: TRBJ1-6; clone size: .; V gene: TRBV4-1
CDR3 DNA: TGTGCCAGCAGTGGACCTAGGGGGGTTAATGAAAAACTGTTTTTT; CDR3 protein: CASSGPRGVNEKLFF; D gene: .; J gene: TRBJ1-4; clone size: .; V gene: TRBV6-1
CDR3 DNA: TGTGCCAGCAGTTTATTGGACAGCTACAATGAGCAGTTCTTC; CDR3 protein: CASSLLDSYNEQFF; D gene: .; J gene: TRBJ2-1; clone size: .; V gene: TRBV27
CDR3 DNA: TGTGCCAGCAGCCCGCCCCTCGAGACGAGCACAGATACGCAGTATTTT; CDR3 protein: CASSPPLETSTDTQYF; D gene: .; J gene: TRBJ2-3; clone size: .; V gene: TRBV7-9
CDR3 DNA: TGTGCCAGCAGTTTGACAGGGACCGAGCAGTACTTC; CDR3 protein: CASSLTGTEQYF; D gene: TRBD1; J gene: TRBJ2-7; clone size: .; V gene: TRBV2
CDR3 DNA: TGTGCCAGCAGCTTAGGTAGCGGGAGCTCCTACAATGAGCAGTTCTTC; CDR3 protein: CASSLGSGSSYNEQFF; D gene: TRBD2; J gene: TRBJ2-1; clone size: .; V gene: TRBV7-2
CDR3 DNA: TGTGCCAGCAGTGGCAGGGACACCGGGGAGCTGTTTTTT; CDR3 protein: CASSGRDTGELFF; D gene: .; J gene: TRBJ2-2; clone size: once; V gene: TRBV11-3
CDR3 DNA: TGTGCCAGCAGCGTAGACCTAGGAGCCTACAATGAGCAGTTCTTC; CDR3 protein: CASSVDLGAYNEQFF; D gene: .; J gene: TRBJ2-1; clone size: .; V gene: TRBV9
CDR3 DNA: TGTGCCTGGAGTGTTTCAGGGGGTGGTGGCTACACCTTC; CDR3 protein: CAWSVSGGGGYTF; D gene: TRBD1; J gene: TRBJ1-2; clone size: .; V gene: TRBV30
CDR3 DNA: TGTGCCAGCAACTCCGGGACAGGGGGAGTTTACTATGGCTACACCTTC; CDR3 protein: CASNSGTGGVYYGYTF; D gene: TRBD1; J gene: TRBJ1-2; clone size: .; V gene: TRBV5-6
CDR3 DNA: TGTGCCAGCAGTCCGGGGACTATAACCTACGAGCAGTACTTC; CDR3 protein: CASSPGTITYEQYF; D gene: TRBD2; J gene: TRBJ2-7; clone size: once; V gene: TRBV27
CDR3 DNA: TGTGCCAGCAGCTTGGTAGATGAAAAACTGTTTTTT; CDR3 protein: CASSLVDEKLFF; D gene: .; J gene: TRBJ1-4; clone size: .; V gene: TRBV5-6
CDR3 DNA: TGTGCCAGCAGCTCTGTGGCGGGGACAGGGCGCCCGGAAGGGAACACCATATATTTT; CDR3 protein: CASSSVAGTGRPEGNTIYF; D gene: TRBD1; J gene: TRBJ1-3; clone size: .; V gene: TRBV7-9
CDR3 DNA: TGTGCCAGCAGCTTGGGGGCCTTGGGAGAGCAGTACTTC; CDR3 protein: CASSLGALGEQYF; D gene: .; J gene: TRBJ2-7; clone size: .; V gene: TRBV7-6
CDR3 DNA: TGTGCCTGGATGGGGGGAGTTAAACCGAACACTGAAGCTTTCTTT; CDR3 protein: CAWMGGVKPNTEAFF; D gene: .; J gene: TRBJ1-1; clone size: .; V gene: TRBV30
CDR3 DNA: TGCGCCAGCAGCTTGACTAGCGGGGCGTTTACAGATACGCAGTATTTT; CDR3 protein: CASSLTSGAFTDTQYF; D gene: TRBD2; J gene: TRBJ2-3; clone size: .; V gene: TRBV5-1
CDR3 DNA: TGCGCCAGCAGCTTCACGGAGCACTATGGCTACACCTTC; CDR3 protein: CASSFTEHYGYTF; D gene: .; J gene: TRBJ1-2; clone size: .; V gene: TRBV5-1
CDR3 DNA: TGTGCCAGCAGCCTGATCACAGATACGCAGTATTTT; CDR3 protein: CASSLITDTQYF; D gene: .; J gene: TRBJ2-3; clone size: .; V gene: TRBV5-6
CDR3 DNA: TGTGCCAGCAGTCTAGCGGGAGGGCCGGTCGAGCAGTACTTC; CDR3 protein: CASSLAGGPVEQYF; D gene: TRBD2; J gene: TRBJ2-7; clone size: once; V gene: TRBV27
CDR3 DNA: TGTGCCAGTAGTATAGGTCTAGCGGATCATACGCAGTATTTT; CDR3 protein: CASSIGLADHTQYF; D gene: TRBD2; J gene: TRBJ2-3; clone size: .; V gene: TRBV19
CDR3 DNA: TGTGCCAGCAGCTTGGATATACTAGCCGTGGGCCCAGATACGCAGTATTTT; CDR3 protein: CASSLDILAVGPDTQYF; D gene: .; J gene: TRBJ2-3; clone size: .; V gene: TRBV5-8
CDR3 DNA: TGTGCCAGCGAAGCAGTCGGGACTGAAGCTTTCTTT; CDR3 protein: CASEAVGTEAFF; D gene: .; J gene: TRBJ1-1; clone size: .; V gene: TRBV2
CDR3 DNA: TGCGCCAGCAGGGAGGAGGATGGGTACATTCAGTACTTC; CDR3 protein: CASREEDGYIQYF; D gene: .; J gene: TRBJ2-4; clone size: once; V gene: TRBV5-1
CDR3 DNA: TGTGCCAGCAGCTTAGGAGCGCGGGGCAGGGCTTCTGGAAACACCATATATTTT; CDR3 protein: CASSLGARGRASGNTIYF; D gene: .; J gene: TRBJ1-3; clone size: once; V gene: TRBV11-3
CDR3 DNA: TGTGCCAGCAGCCCCGTCTGGGACAGGGGTTTATACGAGCAGTACTTC; CDR3 protein: CASSPVWDRGLYEQYF; D gene: TRBD1; J gene: TRBJ2-7; clone size: .; V gene: TRBV28
CDR3 DNA: TGTGCCAGCAGTTTCCGATGGGGCTACGAGCAGTACTTC; CDR3 protein: CASSFRWGYEQYF; D gene: .; J gene: TRBJ2-7; clone size: .; V gene: TRBV27
CDR3 DNA: TGTGCCAGCAGCCTCAGTGGTAGCGGCGTGGATACGCAGTATTTT; CDR3 protein: CASSLSGSGVDTQYF; D gene: .; J gene: TRBJ2-3; clone size: .; V gene: TRBV7-8
CDR3 DNA: TGTGCCAGCAGCTTAGGGCGGGACACCTACGAGCAGTACTTC; CDR3 protein: CASSLGRDTYEQYF; D gene: .; J gene: TRBJ2-7; clone size: .; V gene: TRBV5-4
CDR3 DNA: TGTGCCAGCAGTTTTGAAGCATCGGTCTCCTACGAGCAGTACTTC; CDR3 protein: CASSFEASVSYEQYF; D gene: .; J gene: TRBJ2-7; clone size: once; V gene: TRBV6-6
CDR3 DNA: TGTGCCAGCAGCTTAGACGGGACCGATGGCTACACCTTC; CDR3 protein: CASSLDGTDGYTF; D gene: .; J gene: TRBJ1-2; clone size: once; V gene: TRBV7-8
CDR3 DNA: TGCAGCGTTGAGCGGACAGGGGAGAGACCCTACGAGCAGTACTTC; CDR3 protein: CSVERTGERPYEQYF; D gene: TRBD1; J gene: TRBJ2-7; clone size: .; V gene: TRBV29-1
CDR3 DNA: TGTGCCAGCAGTGAATTGGCAGGGCAGTACAATGAGCAGTTCTTC; CDR3 protein: CASSELAGQYNEQFF; D gene: .; J gene: TRBJ2-1; clone size: once; V gene: TRBV2
CDR3 DNA: TGTGCCAGCAGCTGGGGGGGCGGCTCCTACGAGCAGTACTTC; CDR3 protein: CASSWGGGSYEQYF; D gene: .; J gene: TRBJ2-7; clone size: .; V gene: TRBV11-1
CDR3 DNA: TGTGCCAGCAGCTTAAGTCCATCGCAGGCCTACGAGCAGTACTTC; CDR3 protein: CASSLSPSQAYEQYF; D gene: .; J gene: TRBJ2-7; clone size: once; V gene: TRBV7-8
CDR3 DNA: TGCGCCAGCAGCTCACCGACAGGGTTACTTGAGACCTACAATGAGCAGTTCTTC; CDR3 protein: CASSSPTGLLETYNEQFF; D gene: TRBD1; J gene: TRBJ2-1; clone size: .; V gene: TRBV5-1
CDR3 DNA: TGCGCCAGCAGCCAAGGGCCAGGGGTGGCCGGGGAGCTGTTTTTT; CDR3 protein: CASSQGPGVAGELFF; D gene: .; J gene: TRBJ2-2; clone size: .; V gene: TRBV4-1
CDR3 DNA: TGTGCCATCAGTGAATTAGACCAAGAAGAGACCCAGTACTTC; CDR3 protein: CAISELDQEETQYF; D gene: .; J gene: TRBJ2-5; clone size: .; V gene: TRBV10-3
CDR3 DNA: TGTGCCAGCAGCTCCCCCAGGGCTAGTTCGTCCGACGAGCAGTACTTC; CDR3 protein: CASSSPRASSSDEQYF; D gene: .; J gene: TRBJ2-7; clone size: once; V gene: TRBV7-2